These T cell receptor beta chains were read from a single sample in a study of blood T cell repertoires in COVID-19. TCRdb's table, derived via immunoSEQ multiplex PCR, lists solely in-frame clones and lacks some. The data show hundreds of thousands of clones, around 90% seen once. Sample: peripheral blood. The receptors derive from a man in his 60s who had recovered from COVID-19. Each CDR3 is given with its conserved first and last residue. The order of the fields is CDR3 protein, CDR3 DNA, V gene, J gene, clone size, D gene. A D gene is named only where the DNA matches it firmly. Size is stated for part of the rows, as once, few or many counts, or as a class when the clone is expanded.

CASNRRVGEKLFF	TGTGCCAGCAACCGCAGGGTGGGTGAAAAACTGTTTTTT	TRBV2	TRBJ1-4	-	-
CASSYSRGVSNQPQHF	TGTGCCAGCAGTTACTCCCGCGGGGTTAGCAATCAGCCCCAGCATTTT	TRBV6-2/TRBV6-3	TRBJ1-5	-	-
CASSLTGQNNSPLHF	TGTGCCAGCAGCCTGACAGGACAAAATAATTCACCCCTCCACTTT	TRBV7-2	TRBJ1-6	-	-
CAISDRDGQPQHF	TGTGCCATCTCGGACAGGGATGGTCAGCCCCAGCATTTT	TRBV7-9	TRBJ1-5	-	TRBD1
CSAISGNTIYF	TGCAGCGCCATCTCTGGAAACACCATATATTTT	TRBV29-1	TRBJ1-3	once	-
CASRIGGLAGYNEQFF	TGTGCCAGCAGAATAGGGGGCCTAGCGGGTTACAATGAGCAGTTCTTC	TRBV7-9	TRBJ2-1	-	-
CASSSGQSSYNEQFF	TGTGCCAGCAGCTCGGGACAGAGCTCCTACAATGAGCAGTTCTTC	TRBV11-1	TRBJ2-1	-	TRBD1
CASSSLGQAGELFF	TGTGCCAGCAGCAGTCTCGGACAGGCCGGGGAGCTGTTTTTT	TRBV5-5	TRBJ2-2	few	TRBD1
CASSPFLGGQNSPLHF	TGTGCCAGCTCACCATTCTTAGGCGGGCAGAATTCACCCCTCCACTTT	TRBV18	TRBJ1-6	-	-
CASRSRGQGVLYSNQPQHF	TGTGCCAGTAGATCAAGGGGACAGGGGGTACTTTATAGCAATCAGCCCCAGCATTTT	TRBV19	TRBJ1-5	-	TRBD1
CASKSEREFLDNEQFF	TGTGCCAGCAAATCGGAGCGGGAGTTCTTGGACAATGAGCAGTTCTTC	TRBV28	TRBJ2-1	-	TRBD2
CASSRDRGHEQYF	TGTGCCAGCAGTCGGGACAGGGGGCATGAGCAGTACTTC	TRBV21-1	TRBJ2-7	-	-
CATSDLTSGRDGGELFF	TGTGCCACCAGTGATCTGACTAGCGGGAGAGATGGCGGGGAGCTGTTTTTT	TRBV24-1	TRBJ2-2	-	TRBD2
CASSLEGRRENEQFF	TGTGCCAGCAGCTTAGAGGGGCGCAGGGAAAATGAGCAGTTCTTC	TRBV7-2	TRBJ2-1	-	-
CASSFGWTNEKLFF	TGTGCCAGCAGCTTCGGGTGGACTAATGAAAAACTGTTTTTT	TRBV11-2	TRBJ1-4	-	-
CAAGGRGQPQHF	TGTGCAGCGGGAGGGAGAGGTCAGCCCCAGCATTTT	TRBV27	TRBJ1-5	-	-
CASRPFGATNEKLFF	TGCGCCAGCAGACCCTTCGGGGCAACTAATGAAAAACTGTTTTTT	TRBV5-1	TRBJ1-4	-	-
CASSPGQGYQPQHF	TGTGCCAGTAGTCCAGGACAGGGCTATCAGCCCCAGCATTTT	TRBV19	TRBJ1-5	-	TRBD1
CASSYSGQGYNEQFF	TGTGCCAGCAGTTACTCCGGACAGGGCTACAATGAGCAGTTCTTC	TRBV6-5	TRBJ2-1	-	TRBD1
CASSQEPSGGETQYF	TGCGCCAGCAGCCAAGAGCCTAGCGGGGGGGAGACCCAGTACTTC	TRBV4-1	TRBJ2-5	-	TRBD2
CASVGDINQPQHF	TGTGCCAGCGTCGGGGACATCAATCAGCCCCAGCATTTT	TRBV10-3	TRBJ1-5	-	-
CASSQAFSYEQYF	TGTGCCAGCAGCCAAGCCTTTTCCTACGAGCAGTACTTC	TRBV3-1/TRBV3-2	TRBJ2-7	-	-
CASHATGFPSNEQFF	TGTGCCAGCCATGCTACGGGGTTTCCCTCTAATGAGCAGTTCTTC	TRBV2	TRBJ2-1	-	-
CASSRRVNTGELFF	TGTGCCAGTTCCAGGAGGGTGAACACCGGGGAGCTGTTTTTT	TRBV19	TRBJ2-2	-	-
CASSVNRESEAFF	TGTGCCAGCTCAGTAAACAGGGAATCTGAAGCTTTCTTT	TRBV18	TRBJ1-1	-	-
CASSFSYSRAGRGSTDTQYF	TGTGCCAGCAGTTTCTCCTATTCCCGAGCGGGGAGGGGATCCACAGATACGCAGTATTTT	TRBV27	TRBJ2-3	-	TRBD2
CASSLRTSEETGELFF	TGTGCCAGCAGCTTAAGGACTAGCGAGGAAACCGGGGAGCTGTTTTTT	TRBV7-9	TRBJ2-2	-	TRBD2
CASSLTSAGGSEKLFF	TGCGCCAGCAGCTTGACGTCCGCGGGAGGGAGTGAAAAACTGTTTTTT	TRBV5-1	TRBJ1-4	-	-
CASNPGQSYGYTF	TGTGCCAGCAACCCGGGACAGTCTTATGGCTACACCTTC	TRBV5-4	TRBJ1-2	-	TRBD1
CASSSPGLDPYNEQFF	TGTGCCAGCAGCTCACCGGGACTAGACCCATACAATGAGCAGTTCTTC	TRBV4-2	TRBJ2-1	-	TRBD2
CSVETERSSYEQYF	TGCAGCGTTGAAACGGAGCGGAGCTCCTACGAGCAGTACTTC	TRBV29-1	TRBJ2-7	-	-
CASSAAGGYTF	TGTGCCAGCAGTGCCGCCGGTGGCTACACCTTC	TRBV2	TRBJ1-2	-	-
CAISESGATEAFF	TGTGCCATCAGTGAGTCAGGGGCCACTGAAGCTTTCTTT	TRBV10-3	TRBJ1-1	-	-
CASSDLPGLAGLLADTQYF	TGTGCCAGCAGTGACCTCCCGGGACTAGCGGGGCTGCTGGCGGATACGCAGTATTTT	TRBV6-4	TRBJ2-3	-	TRBD2
CASSQDRASGSHEQYF	TGTGCCAGCAGCCAAGATCGGGCTAGCGGGAGTCACGAGCAGTACTTC	TRBV14	TRBJ2-7	-	TRBD2
CASSQQTGGYEQFF	TGTGCCAGCAGCCAACAGACAGGGGGCTATGAGCAGTTCTTC	TRBV7-3	TRBJ2-1	-	TRBD1
CASKEEKLFF	TGTGCCAGTAAAGAGGAAAAACTGTTTTTT	TRBV19	TRBJ1-4	-	-
CATSRLGVTYNEQFF	TGTGCCACCAGCAGATTAGGGGTTACCTACAATGAGCAGTTCTTC	TRBV15	TRBJ2-1	-	-